This T cell receptor beta chain is drawn from a study of T cell responses to AZD1222 COVID-19 vaccine. The CDR3 is made up of 15 amino acids. Trimming took off 6 bases at V and 3 bases at J, with 15 bases between the two ends. CDR1 and CDR2 from the germline V gene are LNHDA and SQIVND (reference sequence). The method was immunoSEQ multiplex PCR; TCRdb's version includes in-frame clones alone and lacks a portion of them. Here the sample spans 100,000 or so clones, 70% to 90% being singletons. The V and J genes are TRBV19 and TRBJ1-5; D gene uncertain. The clonotype comes from an adult who received the AZD1222 COVID-19 vaccine. Sequenced here: peripheral blood, sampled 28 days after the second AZD1222 dose. Here the CDR3 DNA reads TGTGCCAGTAGCTGGCTCGAGGGTGTCAATCAGCCCCAGCATTTT. This gives the protein CASSWLEGVNQPQHF.